This T cell receptor (beta chain) was documented in a study of cytotoxic CD8 clonotypes in ibrutinib-treated CLL. The CDR3 length is 12 residues. Trimming at V came to 6 bases and at J to 3 bases, leaving 1 base not matched to a gene. Germline V gives CDR1 MNHEY, CDR2 SMNVEV (reference sequence). Study-wide points: Against age-matched healthy donors, baseline clonality ran higher and tracked circulating CD8+ T-cell counts. Public clonotypes were seen rarely and were contracted or stable on treatment.

This clone was counted once. Its target is not known. Deep sequencing aimed at 1 in 200,000 to 1 in 1 million T cells' resolution. TCRdb keeps only in-frame clones here, not all; method: immunoSEQ multiplex PCR. The sample contains 52,000 or so clones, 50% to 65% of which appear only once. The genes are TRBV27 and TRBJ2-7; 8 nucleotides agree with TRBD1. The specimen was PBMCs, collected at disease progression, from a patient treated with ibrutinib. This clonotype was obtained from a human donor with chronic lymphocytic leukemia. CDR3 in amino acids: CASRTGVYEQYF. The DNA of the CDR3 is TGTGCCAGCAGGACAGGGGTCTACGAGCAGTACTTC.